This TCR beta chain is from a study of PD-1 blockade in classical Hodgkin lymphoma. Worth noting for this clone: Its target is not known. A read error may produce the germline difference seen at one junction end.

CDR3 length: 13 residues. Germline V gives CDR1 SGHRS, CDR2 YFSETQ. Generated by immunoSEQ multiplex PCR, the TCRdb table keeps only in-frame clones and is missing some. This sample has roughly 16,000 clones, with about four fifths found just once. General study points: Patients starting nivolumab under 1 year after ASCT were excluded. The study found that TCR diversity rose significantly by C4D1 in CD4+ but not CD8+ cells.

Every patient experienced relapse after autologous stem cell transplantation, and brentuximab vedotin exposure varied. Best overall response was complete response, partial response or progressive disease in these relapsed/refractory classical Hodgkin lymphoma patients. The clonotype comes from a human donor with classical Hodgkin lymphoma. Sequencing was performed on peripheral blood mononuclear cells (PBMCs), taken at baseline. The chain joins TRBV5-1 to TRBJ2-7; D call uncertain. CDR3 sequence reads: CASRLDGAYEQYF. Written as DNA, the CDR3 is TGCGCCAGCAGATTGGACGGTGCCTACGAGCAGTACTTC.